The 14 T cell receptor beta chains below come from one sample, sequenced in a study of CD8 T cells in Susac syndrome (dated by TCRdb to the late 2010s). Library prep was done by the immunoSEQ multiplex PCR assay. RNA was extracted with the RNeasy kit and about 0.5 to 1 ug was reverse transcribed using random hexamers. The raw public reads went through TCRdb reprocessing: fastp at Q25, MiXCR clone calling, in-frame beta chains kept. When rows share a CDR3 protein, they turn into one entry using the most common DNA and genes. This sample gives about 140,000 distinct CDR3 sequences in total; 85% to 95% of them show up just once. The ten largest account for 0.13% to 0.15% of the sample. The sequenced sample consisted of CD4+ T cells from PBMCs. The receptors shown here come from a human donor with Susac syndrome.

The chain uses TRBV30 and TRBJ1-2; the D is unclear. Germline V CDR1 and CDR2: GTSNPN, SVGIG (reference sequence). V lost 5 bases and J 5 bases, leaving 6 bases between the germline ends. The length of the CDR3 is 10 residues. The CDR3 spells CAWSGYGYTF. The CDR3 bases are TGTGCCTGGTCTGGGTATGGCTACACCTTC.

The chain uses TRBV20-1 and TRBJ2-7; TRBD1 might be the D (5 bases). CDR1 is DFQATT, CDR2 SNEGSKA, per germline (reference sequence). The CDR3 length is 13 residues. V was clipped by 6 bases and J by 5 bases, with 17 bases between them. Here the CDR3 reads CSAPRPGMDEQYF. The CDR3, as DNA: TGCAGTGCGCCTAGGCCAGGGATGGACGAGCAGTACTTC.

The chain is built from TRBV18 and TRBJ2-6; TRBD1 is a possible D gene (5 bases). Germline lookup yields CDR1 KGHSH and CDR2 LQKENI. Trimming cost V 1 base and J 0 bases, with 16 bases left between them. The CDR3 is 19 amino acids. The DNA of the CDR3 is TGTGCCAGCTCACCACTGGGAAGGGGCCTTGGCTCTGGGGCCAACGTCCTGACTTTC. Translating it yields CASSPLGRGLGSGANVLTF.

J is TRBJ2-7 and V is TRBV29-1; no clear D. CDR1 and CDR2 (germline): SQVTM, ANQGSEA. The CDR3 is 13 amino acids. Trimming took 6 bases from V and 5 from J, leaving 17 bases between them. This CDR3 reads CSVVGVGGDEQYF. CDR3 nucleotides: TGCAGCGTGGTCGGTGTAGGTGGGGACGAGCAGTACTTC.

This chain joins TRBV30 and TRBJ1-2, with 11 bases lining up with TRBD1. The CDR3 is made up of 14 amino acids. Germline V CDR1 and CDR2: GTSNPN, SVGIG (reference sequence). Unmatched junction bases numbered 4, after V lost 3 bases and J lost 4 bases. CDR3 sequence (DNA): TGTGCCTGGAGGAGGACAGGGGGCCTCTATGGCTACACCTTC. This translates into CAWRRTGGLYGYTF.

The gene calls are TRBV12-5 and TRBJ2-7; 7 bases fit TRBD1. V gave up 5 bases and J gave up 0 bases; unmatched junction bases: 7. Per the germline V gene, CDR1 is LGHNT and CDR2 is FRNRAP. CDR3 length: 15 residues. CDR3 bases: TGTGCTAGTGGTACGTCCCGGGACAGCTCCTACGAGCAGTACTTC. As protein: CASGTSRDSSYEQYF.

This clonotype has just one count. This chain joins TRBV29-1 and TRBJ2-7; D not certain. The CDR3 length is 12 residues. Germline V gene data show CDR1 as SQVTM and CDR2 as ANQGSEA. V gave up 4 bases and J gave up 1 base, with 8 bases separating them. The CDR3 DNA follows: TGCAGCGTTGCGGAAAGGTCCTACGAGCAGTACTTC. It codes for CSVAERSYEQYF.

CDR3: CASSNRHPGYEQYF. CDR3 DNA: TGTGCCAGCAGCAACCGGCATCCTGGATACGAGCAGTACTTC. The genes are TRBV21-1 and TRBJ2-7. TRBV21-1 corresponds to a pseudogene. The length of the CDR3 is 14 residues.

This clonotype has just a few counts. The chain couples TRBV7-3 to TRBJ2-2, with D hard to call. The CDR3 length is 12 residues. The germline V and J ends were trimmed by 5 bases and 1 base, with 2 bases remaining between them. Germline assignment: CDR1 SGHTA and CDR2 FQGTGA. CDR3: CASSKNTGELFF. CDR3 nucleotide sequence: TGTGCCAGCAGCAAGAACACCGGGGAGCTGTTTTTT.

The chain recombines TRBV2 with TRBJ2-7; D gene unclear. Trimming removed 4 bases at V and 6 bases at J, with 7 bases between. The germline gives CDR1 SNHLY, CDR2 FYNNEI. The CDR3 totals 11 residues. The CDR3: CASSGRSEQYF. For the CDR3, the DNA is TGTGCCAGCAGTGGTCGGTCCGAGCAGTACTTC.

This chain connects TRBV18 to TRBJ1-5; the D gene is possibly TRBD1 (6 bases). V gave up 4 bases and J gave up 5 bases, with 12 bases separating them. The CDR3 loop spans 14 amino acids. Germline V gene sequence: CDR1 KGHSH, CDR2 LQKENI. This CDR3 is CASSREQGDQPQHF. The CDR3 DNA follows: TGTGCCAGCTCACGGGAACAGGGAGATCAGCCCCAGCATTTT.

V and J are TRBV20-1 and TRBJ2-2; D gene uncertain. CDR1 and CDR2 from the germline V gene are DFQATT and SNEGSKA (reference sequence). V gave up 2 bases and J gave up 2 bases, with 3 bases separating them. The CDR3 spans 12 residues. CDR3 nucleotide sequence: TGCAGTGCTAGAAGTAACACCGGGGAGCTGTTTTTT. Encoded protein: CSARSNTGELFF.

CDR3 in DNA: TGCGCCAGCAGCCTCGGGGGGAACTTAAACAATGAGCAGTTCTTC. Translating it yields CASSLGGNLNNEQFF. This chain links TRBV4-1 with TRBJ2-1, with 7 bases matching TRBD2. The germline CDR1 and CDR2 sequences are MGHRA and YSYEKL. CDR3 length: 15 amino acids. J gave up 5 bases and V 4 bases, and 8 bases lay outside the gene matches.

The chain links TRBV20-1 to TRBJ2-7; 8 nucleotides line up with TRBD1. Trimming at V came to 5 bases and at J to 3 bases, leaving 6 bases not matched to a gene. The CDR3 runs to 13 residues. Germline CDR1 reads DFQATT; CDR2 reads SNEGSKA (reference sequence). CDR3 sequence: CSAPRQGNYEQYF. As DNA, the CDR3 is TGCAGTGCTCCTCGACAGGGGAACTACGAGCAGTACTTC.